This TCR beta chain was captured in a study of blood T cell repertoires in COVID-19. Study summary: Spain, Italy and the United States supplied samples that represented acute and convalescent COVID-19. PBMCs, B-cell-depleted T cells, or T cells provided the cDNA or gDNA that made up the material.

In the source study's methods: How many nucleated cells were present was estimated from reference gene primer amplification. The table came from immunoSEQ multiplex PCR; TCRdb's copy has only in-frame clones and leaves some out. V and J calls and clone size are given by that table; D and trimming were obtained from the DNA. The table has under 400,000 clones, about 91% seen once. Seattle patients were enrolled during active infection and followed longitudinally. CDR3 length: 13 amino acids. Per germline, CDR1 LNHDA and CDR2 SQIVND (reference sequence). V trimming: 5 bases; J trimming: 6 bases; junction bases outside the gene matches: 4.

This clonotype was sampled from a woman aged 25 to 45 with COVID-19, enrolled during active disease. The specimen was peripheral blood. The rearrangement joins TRBV19 to TRBJ1-2, with TRBD1 matching 9 bases. The CDR3 coding sequence is TGTGCCAGTAGTTTATGGGACAGGGATGGCTACACCTTC. Protein: CASSLWDRDGYTF.